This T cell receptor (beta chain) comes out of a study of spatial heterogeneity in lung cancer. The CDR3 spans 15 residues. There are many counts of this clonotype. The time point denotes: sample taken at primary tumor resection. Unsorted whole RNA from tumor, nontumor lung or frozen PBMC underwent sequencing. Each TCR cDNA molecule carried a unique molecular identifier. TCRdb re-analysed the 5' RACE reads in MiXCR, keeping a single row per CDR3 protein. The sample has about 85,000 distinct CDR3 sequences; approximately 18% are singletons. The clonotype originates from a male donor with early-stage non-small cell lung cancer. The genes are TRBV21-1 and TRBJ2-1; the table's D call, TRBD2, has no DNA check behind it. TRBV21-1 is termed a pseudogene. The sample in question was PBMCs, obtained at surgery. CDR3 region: CASSKASGAYNEQFF. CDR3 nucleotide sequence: TGTGCCAGCAGCAAAGCTAGCGGAGCCTACAATGAGCAGTTCTTC.